These T cell receptor beta chains were read from a single sample in a study of blood T cell repertoires in COVID-19. The assay was immunoSEQ multiplex PCR, and TCRdb's table has in-frame clones only and misses some. The table has roughly 100,000 clones, around 84% seen once. The source material was peripheral blood. The receptors were gathered from a human donor in a cohort sampled during active COVID-19. Both conserved end residues are part of each CDR3. The D gene is left open where the match is weak. Not every row has a clone size; where given, it reads once, few, many or a size class.

.,TRBJ2-7,.,TRBV12-3/TRBV12-4,TGTGCCAGCAGCCTAGCTCGAGAGCAGTACTTC,CASSLAREQYF
.,TRBJ2-2,.,TRBV7-9,TGTGCCAGCAGCTTCTCAAGGGGGAGTTCGGACACCGGGGAGCTGTTTTTT,CASSFSRGSSDTGELFF
.,TRBJ2-4,.,TRBV18,TGTGCCAGCTCACCCCCTCCGGGAAAAAACATTCAGTACTTC,CASSPPPGKNIQYF
.,TRBJ1-4,.,TRBV5-1,TGCGCCAGCAGCTTGGAGGGGGCAACTAATGAAAAACTGTTTTTT,CASSLEGATNEKLFF
TRBD2,TRBJ2-1,.,TRBV6-5,TGTGCCAGCGATCTAGCGGGCTACAATGAGCAGTTCTTC,CASDLAGYNEQFF
.,TRBJ1-2,.,TRBV10-3,TGTGCCATCAGTGAGACCCCCGGACAGTTGAGTGGCTACACCTTC,CAISETPGQLSGYTF
.,TRBJ2-5,once,TRBV15,TGTGCCACCAGCAGAGGGGGGGGCGAGGGGCAAGAGACCCAGTACTTC,CATSRGGGEGQETQYF
.,TRBJ1-4,.,TRBV7-9,TGTGCCAGCAGCCCGACAGGTGGAGAGGAAAAACTGTTTTTT,CASSPTGGEEKLFF
.,TRBJ2-3,.,TRBV11-2,TGTGCCAGCAACCCGAGGAGGGCCGGGGCGCAGTATTTT,CASNPRRAGAQYF
.,TRBJ2-2,.,TRBV4-3,TGCGCCAGCAGCCAAGAGGTCGTTAGTGTTGGGAACACCGGGGAGCTGTTTTTT,CASSQEVVSVGNTGELFF
TRBD1,TRBJ1-2,.,TRBV7-9,TGTGCCAGCAGCTATGACAGGGGTGGGGGCTACACCTTC,CASSYDRGGGYTF
.,TRBJ2-7,.,TRBV28,TGTGCCAGCAGTTCCGCCTACGAGCAGTACTTC,CASSSAYEQYF
TRBD2,TRBJ2-7,few,TRBV28,TGTGCCAGCAGTCTTGCGGGAGGGGCCTACGAGCAGTACTTC,CASSLAGGAYEQYF
.,TRBJ1-6,.,TRBV5-6,TGTGCCAGCAGCAGTGACTGGAGTAATTCACCCCTCCACTTT,CASSSDWSNSPLHF
TRBD1,TRBJ2-7,.,TRBV29-1,TGCAGCGTAGGGGGCAGGGCGACTATCGAGCAGTACTTC,CSVGGRATIEQYF
TRBD1,TRBJ1-2,.,TRBV28,TGTGCCATTCGAACAGGGGGCTTTCATGGCTACACCTTC,CAIRTGGFHGYTF
.,TRBJ2-5,.,TRBV6-5,TGTGCCAGTCGGAGTCCCCAAGAGACCCAGTACTTC,CASRSPQETQYF
TRBD1,TRBJ1-1,.,TRBV28,TGTGCCAGCAGCCCAATAGGGGGCAGGAACACTGAAGCTTTCTTT,CASSPIGGRNTEAFF
TRBD2,TRBJ2-5,.,TRBV4-2,TGTGCCAGCAGCCCGGGACTAGCGGGGCGGCAAGAGACCCAGTACTTC,CASSPGLAGRQETQYF
.,TRBJ1-2,once,TRBV10-3,TGTGCCATCAGTGATTTGGGACACGCGTATGGCTACACCTTC,CAISDLGHAYGYTF
.,TRBJ1-4,.,TRBV5-4,TGTGCCAGCAGCTTGGAAGGGGCCGGGGAAAAACTGTTTTTT,CASSLEGAGEKLFF
.,TRBJ2-7,.,TRBV27,TGTGCCAGCAGTTTATCGAGGGGGACACTCACCTACGAGCAGTACTTC,CASSLSRGTLTYEQYF
.,TRBJ1-1,.,TRBV24-1,TGTGCCACCAGTGGAATCGAGGGAGAGCGGTTCTTT,CATSGIEGERFF
TRBD1,TRBJ1-1,.,TRBV12-3/TRBV12-4,TGTGCCAGCAACAGACAGGGTAGTTCTGAAGCTTTCTTT,CASNRQGSSEAFF
.,TRBJ2-7,.,TRBV5-1,TGCGCCAGCAGCGTTCCGAGCTCCTACGAGCAGTACTTC,CASSVPSSYEQYF
.,TRBJ2-7,.,TRBV6-2/TRBV6-3,TGTGCCAGCAGTTACCTCCACGAGCAGTACTTC,CASSYLHEQYF
.,TRBJ2-3,few,TRBV9,TGTGCCAGCAGCCCAGCAGATACGCAGTATTTT,CASSPADTQYF
.,TRBJ2-7,.,TRBV9,TGTGCCAGCAGCGTAGATCCGCTAACCTACGAGCAGTACTTC,CASSVDPLTYEQYF
TRBD1,TRBJ1-5,.,TRBV28,TGTGCCAGCAGTCCCCCGGACAGGGAAGATCAGCCCCAGCATTTT,CASSPPDREDQPQHF
TRBD1,TRBJ1-2,.,TRBV6-5,TGTGCCAGCAGTTCTGGACAGGGAGGCTATGGCTACACCTTC,CASSSGQGGYGYTF
.,TRBJ2-7,.,TRBV9,TGTGCCAGCAGCGTAGCCGCGGGCGCCTACGAGCAGTACTTC,CASSVAAGAYEQYF
.,TRBJ1-4,.,TRBV28,TGTGCCAGCAGTTTAAAGGCGGGCGCAACTAATGAAAAACTGTTTTTT,CASSLKAGATNEKLFF
.,TRBJ1-1,.,TRBV28,TGTGCCAGCAACCCCCCCCCGGGTATGAACACTGAAGCTTTCTTT,CASNPPPGMNTEAFF
.,TRBJ1-4,.,TRBV9,TGTGCCAGCAGCGTAGCGGGGGGGGAGGCGGCTAATGAAAAACTGTTTTTT,CASSVAGGEAANEKLFF
TRBD2,TRBJ2-2,.,TRBV2,TGTGCCAGCAGTGAGTGGGCTAGCGGGAGCGGGGAGCTGTTTTTT,CASSEWASGSGELFF
.,TRBJ2-3,.,TRBV18,TGTGCCAGCTCACCAGGGGACAAGACCACAGATACGCAGTATTTT,CASSPGDKTTDTQYF
TRBD1,TRBJ1-1,.,TRBV9,TGTGCCAGCAGCGCCCTACCTGCAAGCGCGGGACAGGGCTACATGAACACTGAAGCTTTCTTT,CASSALPASAGQGYMNTEAFF
.,TRBJ1-1,.,TRBV12-3/TRBV12-4,TGTGCCAGCAGTTTCCCCCAAGGGGTTGAAGCTTTCTTT,CASSFPQGVEAFF
.,TRBJ2-3,.,TRBV27,TGTGCCAGCAGTTTAGGTGCGGGCCCACCGACAGATACGCAGTATTTT,CASSLGAGPPTDTQYF
.,TRBJ2-5,.,TRBV24-1,TGTGCCACCAGTGATTTCGGTAGTCCAGAGACCCAGTACTTC,CATSDFGSPETQYF
.,TRBJ1-5,.,TRBV6-6,TGTGCCAGCAGTGGGGAAACAGGCTTGAGCAATCAGCCCCAGCATTTT,CASSGETGLSNQPQHF
TRBD2,TRBJ2-3,.,TRBV9,TGTGCCAGCAGCGTAGGCGGGAGTGCCGATACGCAGTATTTT,CASSVGGSADTQYF
.,TRBJ1-2,.,TRBV7-6,TGTGCCAGCAGCTTAGACGCCGGAGGGAGCTACACCTTC,CASSLDAGGSYTF
TRBD1,TRBJ2-5,.,TRBV5-5,TGTGCCAGCAGCTTAGAGGGGGCGGGAGAGACCCAGTACTTC,CASSLEGAGETQYF
.,TRBJ1-1,once,TRBV19,TGTGCCAGTAGCCTCCGGGTCCCTGGGACTGAAGCTTTCTTT,CASSLRVPGTEAFF
TRBD1,TRBJ2-4,.,TRBV9,TGTGCCAGCAGCAAACAGGGGACCCCAGACATTCAGTACTTC,CASSKQGTPDIQYF
.,TRBJ2-5,few,TRBV18,TGTGCCAGCTCACCATACAACAATCGGGGCCAAGAGACCCAGTACTTC,CASSPYNNRGQETQYF
TRBD2,TRBJ2-7,.,TRBV18,TGTGCCAGCTCACCACCGTCGACTAGCGTCTACGAGCAGTACTTC,CASSPPSTSVYEQYF
TRBD1,TRBJ2-1,.,TRBV4-3,TGCGCCAGCAGCCAAGGGACAGGGGAATACAATGAGCAGTTCTTC,CASSQGTGEYNEQFF
TRBD1,TRBJ2-7,.,TRBV5-3,TGTGCCAGAAGCTTGGTCTTCTGGTACAGGGGTGGGACCTACGAGCAGTACTTC,CARSLVFWYRGGTYEQYF